This TCR beta chain was captured in a study of OX40 agonist ivuxolimab in advanced cancers. The V end was cut by 1 base, the J end by 3 bases, with 7 bases between. CDR1 LGHNA and CDR2 YSLEER come from the germline V gene. There are 14 residues in the CDR3. Some clones are missing from TCRdb's copy, which holds only in-frame ones; the method was immunoSEQ multiplex PCR. The sample lists over 95,000 clones; approximately 95% were seen once. Regarding this clone: Its antigen remains unknown.

Regarding the study as a whole: Patients who responded partially at 0.1-3.0 mg/kg showed clonal expansion ranking among the lowest.

This material consisted of CD4+ or CD8+ T cells sorted from blood, taken in a trial of the OX40 agonist ivuxolimab. The rearrangement joins TRBV4-3 to TRBJ1-3; TRBD1 might be the D (5 bases). This sequence was found in an adult with an advanced solid tumor such as melanoma, head and neck, liver or kidney cancer. This CDR3 is CASSQGGNGNTIYF. CDR3 DNA sequence: TGCGCCAGCAGCCAAGGGGGGAATGGAAACACCATATATTTT.